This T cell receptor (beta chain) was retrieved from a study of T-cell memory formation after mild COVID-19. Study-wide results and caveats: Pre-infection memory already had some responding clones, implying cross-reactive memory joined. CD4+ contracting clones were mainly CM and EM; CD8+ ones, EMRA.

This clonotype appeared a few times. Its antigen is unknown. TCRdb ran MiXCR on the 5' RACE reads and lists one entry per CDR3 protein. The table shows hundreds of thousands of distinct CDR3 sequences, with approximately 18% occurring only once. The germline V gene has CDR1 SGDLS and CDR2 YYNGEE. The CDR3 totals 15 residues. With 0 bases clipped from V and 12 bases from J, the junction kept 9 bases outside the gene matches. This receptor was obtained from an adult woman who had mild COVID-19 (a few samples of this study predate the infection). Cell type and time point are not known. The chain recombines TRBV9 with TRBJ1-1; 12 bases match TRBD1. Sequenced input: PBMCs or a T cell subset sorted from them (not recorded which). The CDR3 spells CASSVVGTGGAKPFF. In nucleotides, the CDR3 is TGTGCCAGCAGCGTAGTAGGGACAGGGGGCGCGAAACCTTTCTTT.